This TCR beta chain was identified during a study of human T cells and chemical hapten exposure. TCRdb redid the calling of the 5' RACE reads with MiXCR, one entry per CDR3 protein. The sample shows about 80,000 distinct CDR3 sequences, more than 15% of them seen only once. Total RNA was extracted from unfractionated whole blood. Unmatched junction bases numbered 6, after V lost 8 bases and J lost 7 bases. The CDR3 totals 12 residues. CDR1 is LNHNV and CDR2 is YYDKDF in the germline V gene (reference sequence). The chain combines TRBV15 with TRBJ1-1; TRBD1 matches 8 bases. The source is a female donor in good health. The CDR3 DNA reads as TGTGCCACCCAAGGACAGGGTTATGAAGCTTTCTTT. The encoded protein is CATQGQGYEAFF.